The 22 T cell receptor beta chains listed next were all sequenced from one sample in a study of T cells in Graves' hyperthyroidism and ophthalmopathy. Using RNA transcripts as the source, TCR beta CDR3 regions were amplified. TCR CDR3 underwent first-round RT-PCR with the HTBI primer set. TCRdb reprocessed the multiplex PCR reads with MiXCR, giving one entry per CDR3 protein. Of about 290,000 distinct CDR3 sequences detected, less than 15% appear once; the ten largest clones hold around 7.9%. The specimen was blood. The receptors derive from a woman aged 25 to 45 with Graves' hyperthyroidism that later progressed to Graves' ophthalmopathy.

This clonotype appeared many times. This sequence joins TRBV11-2 and TRBJ2-5, with D uncertain. The V gene lost 0 bases and the J gene lost 1 base, with 15 bases spanning the gap. Germline V gene lookup returns CDR1 SGHAT and CDR2 FQNNGV. CDR3 size: 17 residues. The CDR3 region has the DNA TGTGCCAGCAGCTTAGATTTAGGGTTAACTCTCCAAGAGACCCAGTACTTC. Translation gives CASSLDLGLTLQETQYF.

This clonotype has ten or more counts. For the CDR3, the DNA is TGTGCCAGCAGCTCGTTCCAAGAGACCCAGTACTTC. Translation: CASSSFQETQYF. The gene calls are TRBV11-2 and TRBJ2-5; D unclear. The CDR3 contains 12 residues. Germline assignment: CDR1 SGHAT and CDR2 FQNNGV. Deletions cut 4 bases from V and 1 base from J, with 4 bases between.

CDR3 sequence (DNA): TGTGCCAGCAGCCCCTACCGGTTGGGGACTAGCCTCTACGAGCAGTACTTC. This encodes CASSPYRLGTSLYEQYF. The J gene is TRBJ2-7, the V gene TRBV11-2, with TRBD2 identical over 9 bases. The CDR3 sequence is 17 residues long. Germline CDR1 and CDR2: SGHAT and FQNNGV. Losses at the gene ends were 5 bases for V and 3 bases for J; bases not matched to a gene: 14.

This clonotype appeared many times. The chain recombines TRBV7-2 with TRBJ2-3; 7 bases match TRBD2. Trimming at V came to 3 bases and at J to 5 bases, leaving 8 bases not matched to a gene. The CDR3 extends over 15 amino acids. Germline V gene sequence: CDR1 SGHTA, CDR2 FQGNSA. The CDR3, as DNA: TGTGCCAGCAGCTTCCGGGAGGCTGCCGGAGATACGCAGTATTTT. The encoded protein is CASSFREAAGDTQYF.

This clonotype has at least ten counts. The chain joins TRBV20-1 to TRBJ2-7; 9 positions agree with TRBD2. The CDR3 runs 14 residues. Looked up from germline, CDR1 is DFQATT and CDR2 is SNEGSKA (reference sequence). V trimming: 7 bases; J trimming: 6 bases; junction bases outside the gene matches: 13. For the CDR3, the DNA is TGCAGTGTTCTAGGGCGGGAGGGCCAGTTCGAGCAGTACTTC. Protein: CSVLGREGQFEQYF.

This clonotype was counted many times. This chain links TRBV29-1 with TRBJ2-7, with 10 bases identical to TRBD1. Germline CDR1 is SQVTM and CDR2 is ANQGSEA. The CDR3 length is 13 residues. V lost 6 bases, J lost 4 bases, and 6 bases stayed unmatched. The CDR3 DNA reads TGCAGCGTCGGGACAGGGGATGAGTACGAGCAGTACTTC. Its protein product is CSVGTGDEYEQYF.

Ten or more counts support this clonotype. The rearrangement links TRBV30 to TRBJ2-7; D gene ambiguous. The germline V gene encodes CDR1 GTSNPN and CDR2 SVGIG (reference sequence). V lost 2 bases and J lost 5, with 7 bases in between. The CDR3 has 11 residues. The CDR3 region is CAWSPGHEQYF. Here the CDR3 DNA reads TGTGCCTGGAGTCCCGGCCACGAGCAGTACTTC.

This clonotype was detected ten times or more. The V call is TRBV4-1, the J call TRBJ2-5; TRBD2 aligns across 7 bases. Trimming removed 1 base from V and 2 bases from J; junction bases left unmatched: 10. Germline V CDR1 and CDR2: MGHRA, YSYEKL. The CDR3 has 17 residues. The CDR3: CASSQAGSGGTQETQYF. The CDR3 region has the DNA TGCGCCAGCAGCCAAGCTGGCTCGGGAGGAACTCAAGAGACCCAGTACTTC.

There are many counts of this clonotype. This chain joins TRBV29-1 and TRBJ2-5; D possibly matches TRBD1 or TRBD2 (5 bases each). The CDR3 contains 13 residues. Germline V gene lookup returns CDR1 SQVTM and CDR2 ANQGSEA. The V gene lost 3 bases and the J gene lost 1 base, with 9 bases spanning the gap. Written as DNA, the CDR3 is TGCAGCGTTGACGGGGCCGTCCAAGAGACCCAGTACTTC. The encoded protein is CSVDGAVQETQYF.

This clonotype was detected many times. CDR3 bases: TGTGCCAGCTCACCTTCGACAGGGGGGCACCAGCCCCAGCATTTT. Amino acids: CASSPSTGGHQPQHF. The rearrangement links TRBV18 to TRBJ1-5; 9 bases line up with TRBD1. The CDR3 runs to 15 residues. The germline V gene has CDR1 KGHSH and CDR2 LQKENI. Trimming took 3 bases from V and 7 from J; bases not matched to a gene: 7. Full variable domain (outside the CDR3, taken from reference TRBV18 and TRBJ1-5): NAGVMQNPRHLVRRRGQEARLRCSPMKGHSHVYWYRQLPEEGLKFMVYLQKENIIDESGMPKERFSAEFPKEGPSILRIQQVVRGDSAAYFCASSPSTGGHQPQHFGDGTRLSIL.

Many counts were recorded for this clonotype. The rearrangement joins TRBV20-1 to TRBJ2-7; D call uncertain. Trimming took off 0 bases at V and 4 bases at J, with 19 bases between the two ends. The CDR3 has 16 amino acids. Germline CDR1 and CDR2: DFQATT and SNEGSKA (reference sequence). The DNA for the CDR3 is TGCAGTGCTAGAGAACGACGGTCCTTTCCCCGTTACGAGCAGTACTTC. Its translation: CSARERRSFPRYEQYF.

This clonotype has only a few counts. The chain has TRBV3-1 and TRBJ1-5; 7 bases are shared with TRBD1. The V and J ends lost 3 bases and 6 bases, in that order; junction bases with no gene match: 5. The germline gives CDR1 LGHDT, CDR2 YNNKEL (reference sequence). CDR3 length: 14 amino acids. CDR3 coding DNA: TGTGCCAGCAGCCAGACAGGGAACGGTCAGCCCCAGCATTTT. Translating it yields CASSQTGNGQPQHF.

There are many counts of this clonotype. The genes are TRBV18 and TRBJ2-1, with D perhaps TRBD1 or TRBD2 (6 bases each). Germline CDR1 KGHSH, CDR2 LQKENI. V gave up 0 bases and J gave up 3 bases, with 12 bases separating them. This CDR3 region has 16 residues. CDR3 amino acids: CASSPPSGANYNEQFF. The CDR3 DNA is TGTGCCAGCTCACCACCCTCGGGGGCTAACTACAATGAGCAGTTCTTC. Based on the CDR3 plus reference TRBV18 and TRBJ2-1, the full variable domain is NAGVMQNPRHLVRRRGQEARLRCSPMKGHSHVYWYRQLPEEGLKFMVYLQKENIIDESGMPKERFSAEFPKEGPSILRIQQVVRGDSAAYFCASSPPSGANYNEQFFGPGTRLTVL.

This clonotype was counted at least ten times. For the CDR3, the DNA is TGTGCCAGCAGTTCTCAGGGTAATGAGCAGTTCTTC. Amino acid sequence: CASSSQGNEQFF. The chain couples TRBV27 to TRBJ2-1, with D possibly matching TRBD1 (5 bases). With 4 bases removed from V and 7 bases from J, the gap between germline ends came to 8 bases. This CDR3 is built from 12 residues. Germline V gene lookup returns CDR1 MNHEY and CDR2 SMNVEV (reference sequence).

This clonotype was recorded a few times. Given a much more abundant clone one base away, this may be a read error. V usage is TRBV7-2 and J usage is TRBJ2-1; no firm D call. Germline assignment: CDR1 SGHTA and CDR2 FQGNSA. The CDR3 loop spans 15 amino acids. Trimming removed 4 bases at V and 10 bases at J, with 20 bases between. CDR3 protein: CASSSDQSARMEQFF. CDR3 bases: TGTGCCAGCAGCTCAGATCAGTCCGCGAGGATGGAGCAGTTCTTC.

This chain connects TRBV19 to TRBJ2-2; D gene unclear. The CDR3 has 12 residues. In germline, CDR1 is LNHDA, CDR2 SQIVND (reference sequence). Deletions cut 4 bases from V and 8 bases from J, with 8 bases between. CDR3 residues: CASSNQPGELFF. Here the CDR3 DNA reads TGTGCCAGTAGTAATCAGCCGGGGGAGCTGTTTTTT.

The V gene is TRBV7-9, the J gene TRBJ1-5; 12 positions agree with TRBD1. V trimming: 5 bases; J trimming: 7 bases; junction bases outside the gene matches: 6. The CDR3 spans 15 residues. Germline V gene sequence: CDR1 SEHNR, CDR2 FQNEAQ (reference sequence). For the CDR3, the DNA is TGTGCCAGCAGCACCGGGACAGGGGGCAGACAGCCCCAGCATTTT. Encoded protein: CASSTGTGGRQPQHF.

The chain is built from TRBV6-1 and TRBJ2-3; unclear D gene. V dropped 5 bases and J dropped 1 base, with 13 bases sitting between them. This CDR3 region has 15 residues. Germline CDR1 MNHNS, CDR2 SASEGT. This CDR3 reads CASSNMGMGTDTQYF. CDR3 coding DNA: TGTGCCAGCAGTAATATGGGGATGGGCACAGATACGCAGTATTTT.

This clonotype occurred many times. The gene calls are TRBV28 and TRBJ1-3, with D uncertain. CDR1 and CDR2 (germline): MDHEN, SYDVKM. The CDR3 sequence is 14 residues long. V lost 7 bases to trimming and J lost 4 bases, with 14 bases between them. CDR3 amino acids: CASTMEGSGNTIYF. The CDR3 DNA is TGTGCCAGCACCATGGAAGGCTCCGGAAACACCATATATTTT.

V is TRBV20-1 and J is TRBJ2-5; D may correspond to TRBD1 or TRBD2 (5 bases each). The germline V gene encodes CDR1 DFQATT and CDR2 SNEGSKA (reference sequence). This CDR3 region has 12 residues. The V and J ends lost 2 bases and 13 bases respectively, with 17 bases between them. This chain's CDR3 is CSARINSGTWYF. The CDR3 DNA is TGCAGTGCTAGAATAAACTCCGGGACCTGGTACTTC.

The chain joins TRBV28 to TRBJ1-4, with unresolved D. This CDR3 comprises 14 residues. CDR1 is MDHEN and CDR2 is SYDVKM in the germline V gene. V was pared by 6 bases and J by 3 bases, with 11 bases between. Here the CDR3 DNA reads TGTGCCAGCAGCGACTGGGAGGCTAATGAAAAACTGTTTTTT. This sequence encodes CASSDWEANEKLFF. The full variable domain, completed using reference TRBV28 and TRBJ1-4, is DVKVTQSSRYLVKRTGEKVFLECVQDMDHENMFWYRQDPGLGLRLIYFSYDVKMKEKGDIPEGYSVSREKKERFSLILESASTNQTSMYLCASSDWEANEKLFFGSGTQLSVL.

In its sample, this clonotype was seen many times. The rearrangement joins TRBV7-9 to TRBJ2-1, with a tentative D call TRBD2 (6 bases). The CDR3 runs 14 residues. V lost 5 bases and J lost 9, with 17 bases in between. Germline V lookup: CDR1 SEHNR, CDR2 FQNEAQ (reference sequence). CDR3 loop: CASSPRRSGSEQFF. The DNA of the CDR3 is TGTGCCAGCAGCCCAAGGCGTAGCGGAAGTGAGCAGTTCTTC.